This is a list of T cell receptor beta chains from one sample in a study of spatial heterogeneity in lung cancer. Each CDR3 protein is one row after TCRdb ran MiXCR on the 5' RACE reads. The top ten clones hold roughly 84% of a sample with about 3,200 distinct CDR3 sequences, about 15% of them seen once. The material was PBMCs, obtained at surgery. All receptors come from a female donor with early-stage non-small cell lung cancer. The CDR3 runs from the conserved cysteine through the conserved F or W. A D gene is named only where the DNA matches it firmly. Clone sizes are given selectively: once, few, many, or a class where the clone is expanded.

d_call: TRBD2; j_call: TRBJ2-2; v_call: TRBV7-8; clone_size: many; cdr3_nt: TGTGCCAGCAGCTTAGGGCTAGCGGGAAACACCGGGGAGCTGTTTTTT; cdr3_aa: CASSLGLAGNTGELFF
d_call: -; j_call: TRBJ2-3; v_call: TRBV27; clone_size: -; cdr3_nt: TGTGCCAGCAGTTTATCCCCGGGGGCTGGCACAGATACGCAGTATTTT; cdr3_aa: CASSLSPGAGTDTQYF
d_call: -; j_call: TRBJ1-4; v_call: TRBV7-2; clone_size: many; cdr3_nt: TGTGCCAGCAGCTTAGCGGGGGCCGCAACTAATGAAAAACTGTTTTTT; cdr3_aa: CASSLAGAATNEKLFF
d_call: -; j_call: TRBJ2-2; v_call: TRBV11-2; clone_size: many; cdr3_nt: TGTGCCAGCAGCCTGAGCCTTAGGACCCTACTGGGAGGCGGGGAGCTGTTTTTT; cdr3_aa: CASSLSLRTLLGGGELFF
d_call: -; j_call: TRBJ2-7; v_call: TRBV28; clone_size: medium-sized; cdr3_nt: TGTGCCAGCGCTAGCAGAATGGGGGAGCAGTACTTC; cdr3_aa: CASASRMGEQYF
d_call: -; j_call: TRBJ1-1; v_call: TRBV10-3; clone_size: medium-sized; cdr3_nt: TGTGCCATCAGGGACGGGGGGTACAGTAACACTGAAGCTTTCTTT; cdr3_aa: CAIRDGGYSNTEAFF
d_call: TRBD2; j_call: TRBJ2-3; v_call: TRBV7-2; clone_size: -; cdr3_nt: TGTGCCAGCAGCTCAGCCGGGACTAGGAGCACAGATACGCAGTATTTT; cdr3_aa: CASSSAGTRSTDTQYF
d_call: -; j_call: TRBJ2-7; v_call: TRBV12-3/TRBV12-4; clone_size: many; cdr3_nt: TGTGCCAGCAGCCCCGACCGACGGTACTACGAGCAGTACTTC; cdr3_aa: CASSPDRRYYEQYF
d_call: -; j_call: TRBJ2-2; v_call: TRBV12-3/TRBV12-4; clone_size: many; cdr3_nt: TGTGCCAGCAGTGGCTTGGGTAGGACCGGGGAGCTGTTTTTT; cdr3_aa: CASSGLGRTGELFF
d_call: -; j_call: TRBJ2-1; v_call: TRBV20-1; clone_size: -; cdr3_nt: TGCAGTGCTTCTGCTCGAAGCTCCTACAATGAGCAGTTCTTC; cdr3_aa: CSASARSSYNEQFF
d_call: TRBD1; j_call: TRBJ2-7; v_call: TRBV6-5; clone_size: many; cdr3_nt: TGTGCCAGCAGCCTACCGGAGGGACAGGGGGCAACAAAGCAGTACTTC; cdr3_aa: CASSLPEGQGATKQYF
d_call: -; j_call: TRBJ2-3; v_call: TRBV12-3/TRBV12-4; clone_size: few; cdr3_nt: TGTGCCAGCAGTTCCGGACGGGATACGCAGTATTTT; cdr3_aa: CASSSGRDTQYF
d_call: -; j_call: TRBJ2-1; v_call: TRBV11-2; clone_size: many; cdr3_nt: TGTGCCAGCAGCTTGGGGAGGGGGCATTACAATGAGCAGTTCTTC; cdr3_aa: CASSLGRGHYNEQFF
d_call: -; j_call: TRBJ2-7; v_call: TRBV7-9; clone_size: many; cdr3_nt: TGTGCCAGCAGCTTAGCTGCCGAGCAGTACTTC; cdr3_aa: CASSLAAEQYF
d_call: -; j_call: TRBJ1-5; v_call: TRBV6-2/TRBV6-3; clone_size: few; cdr3_nt: TGTGCCAGCAGTTACTCGTTGTGGGAGTCGTCGATGGGGAGCAATCAGCCCCAGCATTTT; cdr3_aa: CASSYSLWESSMGSNQPQHF
d_call: -; j_call: TRBJ2-2; v_call: TRBV30; clone_size: many; cdr3_nt: TGTGCCTGGAGTCGCAAAGGGTCCATCACCGGGGAGCTGTTTTTT; cdr3_aa: CAWSRKGSITGELFF
d_call: TRBD2; j_call: TRBJ2-5; v_call: TRBV3-1; clone_size: many; cdr3_nt: TGTGCCAGCAGCCAGGGGACTAGCGGGAGCGGGACCCAGTACTTC; cdr3_aa: CASSQGTSGSGTQYF
d_call: -; j_call: TRBJ2-5; v_call: TRBV29-1; clone_size: many; cdr3_nt: TGCAGCGTTGGGCGGGGGCTTGGGGAGACCCAGTACTTC; cdr3_aa: CSVGRGLGETQYF
d_call: -; j_call: TRBJ2-5; v_call: TRBV7-2; clone_size: -; cdr3_nt: TGTGCCAGCAGCCCCAGCGAGGGGACCCAGTACTTC; cdr3_aa: CASSPSEGTQYF
d_call: -; j_call: TRBJ2-3; v_call: TRBV29-1; clone_size: many; cdr3_nt: TGCAGCGTTATGACAGGTTCAGATACGCAGTATTTT; cdr3_aa: CSVMTGSDTQYF
d_call: TRBD2; j_call: TRBJ2-1; v_call: TRBV30; clone_size: -; cdr3_nt: TGTGCCTGGAGGGGACTACCAAATGAGCAGTTCTTC; cdr3_aa: CAWRGLPNEQFF
d_call: TRBD2; j_call: TRBJ2-2; v_call: TRBV4-3; clone_size: -; cdr3_nt: TGCGCCAGCAGCCAAGCAGCGGGAGGGCCACGGGAGCTGTTTTTT; cdr3_aa: CASSQAAGGPRELFF